The entry below gives a single TCR beta chain sequence along with its context. Through a sample-barcoded 5' primer and a J-beta primer mix, a second PCR was run for about 6 to 12 cycles. One entry per CDR3 protein results from TCRdb running MiXCR on the 5' RACE reads. The sample has around 970,000 distinct CDR3 sequences, 45% to 60% seen once. These data come from a study of blood T cells in healthy people across ages. The sequenced sample was blood. The sequence came from a woman aged 60-75 years in good health.

CDR3 in DNA: TGCAGTGCTAGACCCCGGAGGGATTACTATGGCTACACCTTC. This sequence encodes CSARPRRDYYGYTF. The chain couples TRBV20-1 to TRBJ1-2; D unclear. Germline CDR1 DFQATT, CDR2 SNEGSKA (reference sequence). V was clipped by 2 bases and J by 3 bases, with 13 bases between them. CDR3 length: 14 residues.